Many counts were recorded for the clone carrying this TCR beta chain. Its specificity is unknown. These data are taken from a study of T cells in Graves' hyperthyroidism and ophthalmopathy. Germline lookup yields CDR1 DFQATT and CDR2 SNEGSKA (reference sequence). Trimming pared 1 base from V and 2 bases from J, leaving 9 bases between. This CDR3 spans 13 amino acids. Findings and caveats of the study: Classification by a 13 V-J model distinguished ophthalmopathy from stable hyperthyroidism.

Researchers took RNA transcripts and amplified the TCR beta CDR3 regions from them. First-round RT-PCR of the TCR CDR3 relied on the HTBI primer set. TCRdb recomputed calls from the multiplex PCR reads with MiXCR, one row per CDR3 protein. There are more than 350,000 distinct CDR3 sequences in the sample; 15% occur only once, and roughly 19% lies in the top ten. Ophthalmopathy patients showed a Clinical Activity Score of at least 3, NOSPECS grade of at least 4 and duration under 3 months. Criteria for exclusion of patients were uncontrolled infection, other autoimmune disease, pregnancy or lactation.

The TCR sequence derives from an older woman with Graves' ophthalmopathy. Material for sequencing was blood. The chain recombines TRBV20-1 with TRBJ2-7, with D unresolved. In DNA, the CDR3 is TGCAGTGCTAGAGTGTCGGACCCCTACGAGCAGTACTTC. Amino acids: CSARVSDPYEQYF.